This TCR beta chain emerged from a study of shared clonotypes between healthy human individuals. Points from the study as a whole: Only blood samples were collected, and tissue repertoires likely differ.

Each donor was a Caucasian adult residing in Nashville, Tennessee. Clones were read by immunoSEQ multiplex PCR, and TCRdb kept only the in-frame ones, dropping some. Seen here are about a million clones, about three quarters observed once, and the top ten hold about 1.5%. The CDR3 covers 13 residues. The V end was cut by 0 bases, the J end by 3 bases, with 5 bases between. Germline V CDR1 and CDR2: SGHNT, YYREEE (reference sequence). About this clone itself: Its antigen is undetermined. In the same sample, other DNA sequences code for this CDR3.

The chain couples TRBV5-4 to TRBJ2-3; D assignment may be TRBD1 or TRBD2 (5 bases each). Sequencing was performed on memory CD4+ T cells sorted from blood. Stated subset: CD45RA-negative fraction. The receptor was isolated from a man between 18 and 29 years old in good health. CDR3 nucleotides: TGTGCCAGCAGCTTGGGGGGGACAGATACGCAGTATTTT. Translating it yields CASSLGGTDTQYF.